These 19 T cell receptor beta chains share one sample of origin, sequenced in a study of CD8 T cells in ankylosing spondylitis. One entry per CDR3 protein, called by TCRdb with MiXCR from the 5' RACE reads. The sample holds a few hundred thousand distinct CDR3 sequences, approximately 22% seen once. Sequences were obtained from blood, either unsorted or a sorted T cell fraction (not recorded which). The source is a male donor with ankylosing spondylitis or in good health (not recorded which).

The sample holds a few counts of this clonotype. The V and J genes are TRBV27 and TRBJ1-1; a weak D match, TRBD1 (6 bases). CDR3 length: 16 residues. Deletions cut 0 bases from V and 3 bases from J, with 14 bases between. Germline CDR1 and CDR2: MNHEY and SMNVEV (reference sequence). The CDR3 bases are TGTGCCAGCAGTTTATCGAAGCAGGGGACCGACACTGAAGCTTTCTTT. Its protein product is CASSLSKQGTDTEAFF.

V and J are TRBV20-1 and TRBJ2-7; 9 nucleotides agree with TRBD1. CDR3 length equals 15 residues. V was pared by 3 bases and J by 4 bases, with 10 bases of the junction left unmatched. In germline, CDR1 is DFQATT, CDR2 SNEGSKA (reference sequence). The CDR3 DNA follows: TGCAGTGCTAGGAGGACAGGGGCTCTCCCGTACGAGCAGTACTTC. It is translated as CSARRTGALPYEQYF.

The chain employs TRBV20-1 and TRBJ2-1; the D gene is possibly TRBD1 (5 bases). The length of the CDR3 is 14 residues. Per germline, CDR1 DFQATT and CDR2 SNEGSKA (reference sequence). The V gene lost 3 bases and the J gene lost 10 bases, with 19 bases spanning the gap. CDR3 DNA: TGCAGTGCTAGTGGGGCCGAACAGTATCCCGAGCAGTTCTTC. Its translation: CSASGAEQYPEQFF.

This clonotype occurred a few times. The V call is TRBV10-2, the J call TRBJ2-7; TRBD1 matches at 9 bases. Germline V lookup: CDR1 WSHSY, CDR2 SAAADI. V was clipped by 6 bases and J by 4 bases; unmatched bases: 10. The CDR3 extends over 15 amino acids. The CDR3 DNA reads as TGCGCCAGCAGCGAGACGGGACAGGGCAATTACGAGCAGTACTTC. Translated: CASSETGQGNYEQYF.

This clonotype showed up just a few times. The chain couples TRBV7-9 to TRBJ2-3; 10 bases agree with TRBD2. CDR1 is SEHNR, CDR2 FQNEAQ, per germline (reference sequence). CDR3 size: 16 residues. V gave up 5 bases and J gave up 3 bases; unmatched junction bases: 8. In DNA, the CDR3 is TGTGCCAGCAGCCCGCCGCCACTAGCGGGGACAGATACGCAGTATTTT. It specifies CASSPPPLAGTDTQYF.

V gene TRBV6-2 or TRBV6-3 combines with J gene TRBJ2-7; D is unresolved. The V end was cut by 4 bases, the J end by 2 bases, with 9 bases between. Germline CDR1 and CDR2: MNHEY and SVGEGT. This CDR3 is 13 amino acids long. The DNA of the CDR3 is TGTGCCAGCAGTTCGCCCGTCGCCTACGAGCAGTACTTC. Translated: CASSSPVAYEQYF.

This clonotype was recorded a few times. The chain uses TRBV20-1 and TRBJ2-7; D perhaps matches TRBD1 (5 bases). CDR1 and CDR2 from the germline V gene are DFQATT and SNEGSKA (reference sequence). Trimming removed 6 bases from V and 0 bases from J, with 15 bases in between. The CDR3 runs 14 residues. The CDR3 DNA follows: TGCAGTGCGGGGCTGGACACCAGCTCCTACGAGCAGTACTTC. Protein: CSAGLDTSSYEQYF.

The chain combines TRBV28 with TRBJ2-7; D might be TRBD1 (6 bases). The CDR3 runs to 16 residues. CDR1 is MDHEN, CDR2 SYDVKM, per germline. Trimming left V 2 bases short and J 1 base short, with 15 bases between. The CDR3 protein is CASSLGQLILSYEQYF. The CDR3, as DNA: TGTGCCAGCAGTTTAGGACAGTTAATTCTATCCTACGAGCAGTACTTC. Full variable domain (rest looked up from reference TRBV28 and TRBJ2-7): DVKVTQSSRYLVKRTGEKVFLECVQDMDHENMFWYRQDPGLGLRLIYFSYDVKMKEKGDIPEGYSVSREKKERFSLILESASTNQTSMYLCASSLGQLILSYEQYFGPGTRLTVT.

In nucleotides, the CDR3 is TGTGCCAGCAGCCCTAGCGGGGGACGAACAGATACGCAGTATTTT. This encodes CASSPSGGRTDTQYF. The rearrangement joins TRBV7-3 to TRBJ2-3, with 10 positions matching TRBD2. The CDR3 loop spans 15 amino acids. The junction had 5 bases not matched to a gene; V was cut back by 5 bases and J by 3 bases. Germline assignment: CDR1 SGHTA and CDR2 FQGTGA.

The V call is TRBV6-4, the J call TRBJ2-5; TRBD2 aligns across 13 bases. In germline, CDR1 is MRHNA, CDR2 SNTAGT. The CDR3 is made up of 20 amino acids. V shed 2 bases and J 0 bases; nucleotides not matched to a gene: 12. CDR3: CASSDRGLAGATHYQETQYF. CDR3 DNA: TGTGCCAGCAGTGACCGCGGACTAGCGGGAGCTACCCACTACCAAGAGACCCAGTACTTC.

This clonotype was detected a few times. The chain joins TRBV6-2 or TRBV6-3 to TRBJ2-5, with 7 bases fitting TRBD1. The CDR3 spans 14 residues. In germline, CDR1 is MNHEY, CDR2 SVGEGT. V was pared by 6 bases and J by 3 bases, with 7 bases of the junction left unmatched. The CDR3 protein is CASSPTGFEETQYF. The CDR3 DNA is TGTGCCAGCAGCCCGACAGGGTTCGAAGAGACCCAGTACTTC.

The chain combines TRBV29-1 with TRBJ1-1; no clear D gene. Germline V gives CDR1 SQVTM, CDR2 ANQGSEA. This CDR3 has 11 amino acids. V shed 4 bases and J shed 7 bases, with 10 bases lying between them. CDR3 bases: TGCAGCGTTGTGATAGGGAGTGAAGCTTTCTTT. Its protein product is CSVVIGSEAFF.

This CDR3 reads CSVDTTGTYNEQFF. The CDR3 region has the DNA TGCAGCGTTGATACAACCGGGACCTACAATGAGCAGTTCTTC. The J gene is TRBJ2-1, the V gene TRBV29-1, with a tentative D call TRBD2 (5 bases). Germline V gene data show CDR1 as SQVTM and CDR2 as ANQGSEA. Trimming pared 3 bases from V and 2 bases from J, leaving 11 bases between. This CDR3 has 14 amino acids.

This clonotype was observed a handful of times. The chain couples TRBV20-1 to TRBJ2-7, with 7 positions matching TRBD1. CDR1 DFQATT and CDR2 SNEGSKA come from the germline V gene (reference sequence). V dropped 0 bases and J dropped 4; count of bases not matched to a gene: 3. The CDR3 covers 13 residues. CDR3 in DNA: TGCAGTGCTAGAGAGACAGGGCGGTACGAGCAGTACTTC. Its translation: CSARETGRYEQYF.

The rearrangement links TRBV11-2 to TRBJ2-5; 10 bases fit TRBD2. The CDR3 sequence is 17 residues long. V shed 5 bases and J 5 bases; nucleotides not matched to a gene: 14. Per the germline V gene, CDR1 is SGHAT and CDR2 is FQNNGV. The CDR3 protein is CASSGGLAAREEETQYF. CDR3 DNA sequence: TGTGCCAGCAGCGGCGGACTAGCGGCCCGGGAGGAGGAGACCCAGTACTTC.

This clonotype was seen only a few times. J is TRBJ2-3 and V is TRBV28; D is uncertain. The CDR3 covers 16 residues. CDR1 MDHEN and CDR2 SYDVKM come from the germline V gene. The V gene lost 10 bases and the J gene lost 1 base, with 21 bases spanning the gap. This CDR3 reads CATMTRTDTRTDTQYF. DNA of the CDR3: TGTGCCACCATGACCCGCACAGATACTCGCACAGATACGCAGTATTTT.

This chain connects TRBV7-9 to TRBJ1-2; D is unclear. The CDR3 length is 12 residues. The germline V gene has CDR1 SEHNR and CDR2 FQNEAQ (reference sequence). V was clipped by 5 bases and J by 0 bases, with 4 bases between them. The CDR3 DNA reads TGTGCCAGCAGCATCACTAACTATGGCTACACCTTC. This translates into CASSITNYGYTF.

This clonotype was counted only a few times. The chain recombines TRBV11-1 with TRBJ2-3; a weak D match, TRBD2 (6 bases). Trimming stripped 5 bases from V and 0 bases from J, with 24 bases between. There are 19 residues in the CDR3. The germline CDR1 and CDR2 sequences are SGHAT and FQDESV (reference sequence). CDR3 protein: CASSGGITLDGGSTDTQYF. The CDR3 coding sequence is TGTGCCAGCAGCGGAGGAATCACCTTGGACGGGGGTAGCACAGATACGCAGTATTTT. The full variable domain, in which reference TRBV11-1 and TRBJ2-3 provide the parts outside the CDR3, is EAEVAQSPRYKITEKSQAVAFWCDPISGHATLYWYRQILGQGPELLVQFQDESVVDDSQLPKDRFSAERLKGVDSTLKIQPAELGDSAMYLCASSGGITLDGGSTDTQYFGPGTRLTVL.

The chain uses TRBV9 and TRBJ2-1, with D tentatively TRBD1 (6 bases). This CDR3 has 15 amino acids. CDR1 SGDLS and CDR2 YYNGEE come from the germline V gene. The V end was cut by 0 bases, the J end by 2 bases, with 9 bases between. Written as DNA, the CDR3 is TGTGCCAGCAGCGTAGAAGGGACAACCTACAATGAGCAGTTCTTC. Its translation is CASSVEGTTYNEQFF.